One and the same sample provided the 24 T cell receptor beta chains below, sequenced in a study of OX40 agonist ivuxolimab in advanced cancers. Clones were read by immunoSEQ multiplex PCR, and TCRdb kept only the in-frame ones, dropping some. The data hold tens of thousands of clones, with about 87% observed a single time. The sample consisted of CD4+ or CD8+ T cells sorted from blood, taken in a trial of the OX40 agonist ivuxolimab. The source of these receptors is an adult with an advanced solid tumor such as melanoma, head and neck, liver or kidney cancer.

This chain joins TRBV29-1 and TRBJ2-7; D possibly corresponds to TRBD2 (6 bases). The ends were cut back, 4 bases at V and 3 bases at J, with 16 bases in the middle. The CDR3 is 14 residues long. The germline V gene encodes CDR1 SQVTM and CDR2 ANQGSEA. DNA of the CDR3: TGCAGCGTTGCTTCGACTAGTATTGGCTACGAGCAGTACTTC. As protein: CSVASTSIGYEQYF.

The chain links TRBV7-9 to TRBJ2-1; D is unresolved. Trimming cost V 4 bases and J 6 bases, with 7 bases left between them. This CDR3 spans 12 amino acids. The germline CDR1 and CDR2 sequences are SEHNR and FQNEAQ (reference sequence). CDR3 protein: CASSSLGNEQFF. CDR3 sequence (DNA): TGTGCCAGCAGCTCCCTGGGCAATGAGCAGTTCTTC.

This chain joins TRBV7-9 and TRBJ2-2; the match to TRBD2 covers 10 bases. Germline CDR1 reads SEHNR; CDR2 reads FQNEAQ (reference sequence). This CDR3 region has 16 residues. Germline trimming cut 5 bases from V and 6 bases from J; bases unmatched to any gene: 9. CDR3: CASSPQVAGGPGELFF. CDR3 in DNA: TGTGCCAGCAGCCCCCAAGTAGCGGGGGGCCCCGGGGAGCTGTTTTTT.

The rearrangement uses TRBV5-1 and TRBJ1-1, with TRBD1 matching 8 bases. CDR1 SGHRS and CDR2 YFSETQ come from the germline V gene. There are 14 residues in the CDR3. Losses at the gene ends were 2 bases for V and 3 bases for J; bases not matched to a gene: 3. The CDR3 is CASSFTQGDTEAFF. As DNA, the CDR3 is TGCGCCAGCAGCTTTACACAGGGGGACACTGAAGCTTTCTTT.

V is TRBV30 and J is TRBJ1-5; the D is unclear. The V end was cut by 2 bases, the J end by 5 bases, with 10 bases between. This CDR3 comprises 13 residues. The germline V gene encodes CDR1 GTSNPN and CDR2 SVGIG (reference sequence). CDR3 residues: CAWSTEGDQPQHF. The DNA for the CDR3 is TGTGCCTGGAGTACGGAGGGAGATCAGCCCCAGCATTTT. Complete variable domain (other parts from reference TRBV30 and TRBJ1-5): SQTIHQWPATLVQPVGSPLSLECTVEGTSNPNLYWYRQAAGRGLQLLFYSVGIGQISSEVPQNLSASRPQDRQFILSSKKLLLSDSGFYLCAWSTEGDQPQHFGDGTRLSIL.

The chain uses TRBV28 and TRBJ2-7, with D possibly being TRBD2 (5 bases). Looked up from germline, CDR1 is MDHEN and CDR2 is SYDVKM. The CDR3 runs 16 residues. The V gene lost 7 bases and the J gene lost 0 bases, with 19 bases spanning the gap. The DNA for the CDR3 is TGTGCCAGCACCTCGGGTGGGGTAGCGAGCTCCTACGAGCAGTACTTC. Translating gives CASTSGGVASSYEQYF. Based on the CDR3 plus reference TRBV28 and TRBJ2-7, the full variable domain is DVKVTQSSRYLVKRTGEKVFLECVQDMDHENMFWYRQDPGLGLRLIYFSYDVKMKEKGDIPEGYSVSREKKERFSLILESASTNQTSMYLCASTSGGVASSYEQYFGPGTRLTVT.

This chain uses TRBV6-5 with TRBJ2-7; D is uncertain. The CDR3 spans 10 residues. CDR1 is MNHEY and CDR2 is SVGAGI in the germline V gene. Trimming left V 10 bases short and J 3 bases short, with 7 bases between. The CDR3 loop is CATTYYEQYF. The CDR3 nucleotides are TGTGCCACCACATACTACGAGCAGTACTTC.

The V and J genes are TRBV19 and TRBJ1-5; a weak D match, TRBD1 (6 bases). With 7 bases removed from V and 0 bases from J, the gap between germline ends came to 13 bases. There are 15 residues in the CDR3. Germline V gene data show CDR1 as LNHDA and CDR2 as SQIVND (reference sequence). This CDR3 reads CASTPSGDSNQPQHF. The CDR3 DNA sequence: TGTGCCAGTACCCCCTCAGGGGATAGCAATCAGCCCCAGCATTTT.

The V and J genes are TRBV10-3 and TRBJ2-5; TRBD1 or TRBD2 may be the D gene (5 bases each). CDR1 ENHRY and CDR2 SYGVKD come from the germline V gene. V lost 3 bases, J lost 5 bases, and 16 bases lay in between. This CDR3 spans 15 amino acids. CDR3 coding DNA: TGTGCCATCAGTGACCCCGGGACCCTGTCGGAGACCCAGTACTTC. Translating gives CAISDPGTLSETQYF.

The rearrangement uses TRBV5-5 and TRBJ2-3; 13 bases are shared with TRBD2. V was clipped by 4 bases and J by 2 bases; unmatched bases: 10. The germline gives CDR1 SGHKS, CDR2 YYEKEE (reference sequence). This CDR3 has 18 residues. The CDR3 DNA sequence: TGTGCCAGCAGCCGACCTCCTGGGACTAGCGGGAACACAGATACGCAGTATTTT. Translated: CASSRPPGTSGNTDTQYF.

The chain recombines TRBV7-8 with TRBJ2-3; 7 bases are a match to TRBD2. This CDR3 is built from 16 residues. Trimming at V came to 5 bases and at J to 6 bases, leaving 14 bases not matched to a gene. Germline values: CDR1 SGHVS, CDR2 FQNEAQ. The CDR3 nucleotides are TGTGCCAGCAGCCCCCTCGGAGGCGGGGGTCCGGATACGCAGTATTTT. Translating it yields CASSPLGGGGPDTQYF.

This chain uses TRBV28 with TRBJ1-1; the D is unclear. Between the trimmed V and J ends, which lost 6 bases and 4 bases, there was a span of 9 bases. CDR1 and CDR2 from the germline V gene are MDHEN and SYDVKM. This CDR3 region has 12 residues. Here the CDR3 DNA reads TGTGCCAGCAGATCAGTCGGCACTGAAGCTTTCTTT. Translating it yields CASRSVGTEAFF.

The chain uses TRBV19 and TRBJ2-7, with D possibly being TRBD1 or TRBD2 (6 bases each). Germline V gene sequence: CDR1 LNHDA, CDR2 SQIVND (reference sequence). CDR3 size: 14 residues. Trimming pared 5 bases from V and 3 bases from J, leaving 14 bases between. CDR3 nucleotide sequence: TGTGCCAGTAGTGGGGGGCGCCTAAACTACGAGCAGTACTTC. Amino acid sequence: CASSGGRLNYEQYF.

This rearrangement joins TRBV27 to TRBJ2-1; 10 bases align to TRBD1. The CDR3 sequence is 16 residues long. Germline-derived CDR1 and CDR2 are MNHEY and SMNVEV (reference sequence). The ends lost 6 bases at V and 3 bases at J; junction bases unmatched: 8. As DNA, the CDR3 is TGTGCCAGCAGGCATTACCGGGACAGGGGCTACAATGAGCAGTTCTTC. It encodes CASRHYRDRGYNEQFF.

The genes are TRBV4-1 and TRBJ1-2; maybe TRBD1 (6 bases). V shed 0 bases and J shed 5 bases, with 10 bases lying between them. The CDR3 extends over 14 amino acids. The V gene's germline CDR1 is MGHRA and CDR2 YSYEKL. The chain's CDR3 is CASSQDRGKYGYTF. The CDR3 coding sequence is TGCGCCAGCAGCCAAGACAGGGGAAAGTATGGCTACACCTTC.

V is TRBV4-1 and J is TRBJ2-5, with D possibly being TRBD1 (6 bases). CDR1 MGHRA and CDR2 YSYEKL come from the germline V gene. V gave up 3 bases and J gave up 1 base, with 12 bases separating them. This CDR3 region has 15 residues. The DNA of the CDR3 is TGCGCCAGCAGCCACCTCGGACAGCGCCAAGAGACCCAGTACTTC. It specifies CASSHLGQRQETQYF.

The rearrangement joins TRBV15 to TRBJ2-7; D is ambiguous. The CDR3 contains 16 residues. Germline loops: CDR1 LNHNV, CDR2 YYDKDF (reference sequence). Trimming took 0 bases from V and 0 from J, leaving 12 bases between them. CDR3 DNA: TGTGCCACCAGCAGAGATTACAGCGCGAGCTCCTACGAGCAGTACTTC. Translation gives CATSRDYSASSYEQYF.

This chain uses TRBV4-1 with TRBJ1-4; D is undetermined. CDR3 size: 16 residues. The V gene lost 3 bases and the J gene lost 8 bases, with 19 bases spanning the gap. Germline CDR1 is MGHRA and CDR2 is YSYEKL. Here the CDR3 reads CASSQERTRRREKLFF. The CDR3 nucleotides read TGCGCCAGCAGCCAGGAGAGGACGCGGCGGAGGGAAAAACTGTTTTTT.

V gene TRBV7-9 combines with J gene TRBJ1-1, with no clear D. The CDR3 runs 14 residues. Germline V gives CDR1 SEHNR, CDR2 FQNEAQ (reference sequence). Between the trimmed V and J ends, which lost 2 bases and 1 base, there was a span of 8 bases. CDR3: CASSLISQNTEAFF. The CDR3 DNA is TGTGCCAGCAGCTTAATTAGCCAGAACACTGAAGCTTTCTTT. Filled out from reference TRBV7-9 and TRBJ1-1, the complete variable domain reads DTGVSQNPRHKITKRGQNVTFRCDPISEHNRLYWYRQTLGQGPEFLTYFQNEAQLEKSRLLSDRFSAERPKGSFSTLEIQRTEQGDSAMYLCASSLISQNTEAFFGQGTRLTVV.

The chain carries TRBV10-3 and TRBJ1-1; no clear D. The V gene's germline CDR1 is ENHRY and CDR2 SYGVKD. Trimming removed 1 base at V and 8 bases at J, with 17 bases between. This CDR3 spans 15 amino acids. The CDR3 region has the DNA TGTGCCATCAGTGAGTGGAGCCCCGCGGTGTCGGAAGCTTTCTTT. Protein sequence: CAISEWSPAVSEAFF.

This clone came up once. The chain employs TRBV12-5 and TRBJ2-2; the D is unclear. Deletions cut 0 bases from V and 3 bases from J, with 14 bases between. Germline CDR1 is LGHNT and CDR2 is FRNRAP. The CDR3 has 17 residues. The CDR3 bases are TGTGCTAGTGGTTTGGTACTTCAGAGACCCTACACCGGGGAGCTGTTTTTT. It specifies CASGLVLQRPYTGELFF.

The chain recombines TRBV5-4 with TRBJ1-4; tentatively, D is TRBD1 (6 bases). The ends were cut back, 0 bases at V and 7 bases at J, with 10 bases in the middle. Germline CDR1 reads SGHNT; CDR2 reads YYREEE (reference sequence). CDR3 length: 14 residues. This CDR3 reads CASSLAGGGEKLFF. CDR3 DNA sequence: TGTGCCAGCAGCTTGGCAGGAGGGGGTGAAAAACTGTTTTTT.

This rearrangement joins TRBV5-8 to TRBJ2-7; 9 positions match TRBD2. This CDR3 comprises 16 residues. CDR1 and CDR2 from the germline V gene are SGHTS and YDEGEE. The V gene end was trimmed by 0 bases and the J gene end by 7 bases; junction bases not matched to a gene: 11. The CDR3 DNA sequence: TGTGCCAGCAGCTTGGGGAACCTAGCGGGGTTCGGAGAGCAGTACTTC. This sequence encodes CASSLGNLAGFGEQYF.

V gene TRBV18 combines with J gene TRBJ2-6, with a weak D call TRBD1 (5 bases). The CDR3 is 17 amino acids. The V end was cut by 2 bases, the J end by 0 bases, with 11 bases between. The germline gives CDR1 KGHSH, CDR2 LQKENI. The CDR3 DNA follows: TGTGCCAGCTCACCAGTGCCGCAGGGCTCTGGGGCCAACGTCCTGACTTTC. This gives the protein CASSPVPQGSGANVLTF.